The 21 T cell receptor beta chains presented below share a single source sample, sequenced in a study of T cells in Graves' hyperthyroidism and ophthalmopathy. The CDR3 regions of TCR beta were amplified from RNA transcripts. The TCR CDR3 was amplified in a first-round RT-PCR using the HTBI primer set. Using its own MiXCR run on the multiplex PCR reads, TCRdb lists one record per CDR3 protein. The repertoire holds nearly 600,000 distinct CDR3 sequences, with around 13% as singletons. Sequenced material: blood. These receptors originate from a woman aged 25 to 39 with Graves' hyperthyroidism that later progressed to Graves' ophthalmopathy.

In its sample, this clonotype was seen many times. This chain links TRBV7-9 with TRBJ2-5; D gene uncertain. CDR3 length: 10 amino acids. Germline V CDR1 and CDR2: SEHNR, FQNEAQ (reference sequence). Trimming took 1 base from V and 6 from J, leaving 0 bases between them. CDR3 in amino acids: CASSLETQYF. The CDR3 DNA follows: TGTGCCAGCAGCTTAGAGACCCAGTACTTC.

This chain connects TRBV4-3 to TRBJ1-4; the D gene is possibly TRBD1 (5 bases). This CDR3 contains 14 residues. The V and J ends lost 0 bases and 7 bases respectively, with 9 bases between them. Germline-derived CDR1 and CDR2 are LGHNA and YSLEER. CDR3 region: CASSQDRAVEKLFF. The DNA for the CDR3 is TGCGCCAGCAGCCAAGACAGGGCGGTTGAAAAACTGTTTTTT.

The chain recombines TRBV7-2 with TRBJ2-5; D is possibly TRBD2 (7 bases). Germline V gene lookup returns CDR1 SGHTA and CDR2 FQGNSA. The CDR3 consists of 15 residues. V was clipped by 5 bases and J by 5 bases, with 18 bases between them. The CDR3 nucleotides are TGTGCCAGCAGCGGGGGGCGACTAGCTCTGGAGACCCAGTACTTC. Its translation is CASSGGRLALETQYF.

This chain links TRBV7-9 with TRBJ2-7; TRBD1 matches 12 bases. CDR1 is SEHNR and CDR2 is FQNEAQ in the germline V gene (reference sequence). The CDR3 runs 15 residues. J was trimmed by 2 bases and V by 4 bases; bases with no gene match: 3. In DNA, the CDR3 is TGTGCCAGCAGCTGGGACAGGGGGCTTCCCTACGAGCAGTACTTC. Protein product: CASSWDRGLPYEQYF.

This clonotype has a count of ten or more. The V call is TRBV3-1, the J call TRBJ2-1, with 8 positions matching TRBD2. CDR3 size: 16 residues. J was trimmed by 3 bases and V by 1 base; bases with no gene match: 5. Germline assignment: CDR1 LGHDT and CDR2 YNNKEL (reference sequence). The CDR3 coding sequence is TGTGCCAGCAGCCAAGGGTTTAGCGGGGTCTACAATGAGCAGTTCTTC. It encodes CASSQGFSGVYNEQFF.

The table lists this clonotype with many counts. V usage is TRBV5-1 and J usage is TRBJ2-7, with D hard to call. The germline V gene encodes CDR1 SGHRS and CDR2 YFSETQ. CDR3 length equals 13 residues. Trimming cost V 0 bases and J 3 bases, with 7 bases left between them. CDR3 region: CASSLAANYEQYF. The CDR3 DNA sequence: TGCGCCAGCAGCTTGGCCGCAAACTACGAGCAGTACTTC. Variable domain in full (rest from reference TRBV5-1 and TRBJ2-7): KAGVTQTPRYLIKTRGQQVTLSCSPISGHRSVSWYQQTPGQGLQFLFEYFSETQRNKGNFPGRFSGRQFSNSRSEMNVSTLELGDSALYLCASSLAANYEQYFGPGTRLTVT.

The sample holds many counts of this clonotype. J is TRBJ1-2 and V is TRBV6-1; 9 bases agree with TRBD1. The CDR3 is made up of 17 amino acids. Germline V gene data show CDR1 as MNHNS and CDR2 as SASEGT. V gave up 0 bases and J gave up 1 base; unmatched junction bases: 6. This chain's CDR3 is CASSEAWGTGLNYGYTF. DNA of the CDR3: TGTGCCAGCAGTGAAGCGTGGGGGACAGGGCTTAACTATGGCTACACCTTC.

In its sample, this clonotype was seen many times. The chain links TRBV18 to TRBJ1-4; unclear D gene. This CDR3 region has 12 residues. V was clipped by 5 bases and J by 14 bases, with 15 bases between them. From germline, CDR1 is KGHSH and CDR2 LQKENI. For the CDR3, the DNA is TGTGCCAGCTCATCTGGCGGCGATCATCTGTTTTTT. Translated: CASSSGGDHLFF.

The V and J genes are TRBV29-1 and TRBJ2-1, with D perhaps matching TRBD2 (6 bases). Germline V gene data show CDR1 as SQVTM and CDR2 as ANQGSEA. The CDR3 is 16 amino acids. With 6 bases removed from V and 0 bases from J, the gap between germline ends came to 18 bases. CDR3 residues: CSVRGLRDDSYNEQFF. CDR3 in DNA: TGCAGCGTCCGAGGACTACGGGACGACTCCTACAATGAGCAGTTCTTC.

Ten or more counts support this clonotype. The V and J genes are TRBV7-2 and TRBJ2-1; D gene unclear. The ends were cut back, 3 bases at V and 8 bases at J, with 14 bases in the middle. Germline lookup yields CDR1 SGHTA and CDR2 FQGNSA. The CDR3 length is 14 residues. This CDR3 reads CASSLGTRRDEQFF. The CDR3 nucleotides read TGTGCCAGCAGCTTGGGAACAAGGCGCGATGAGCAGTTCTTC. Full variable domain (missing parts from reference TRBV7-2 and TRBJ2-1): GAGVSQSPSNKVTEKGKDVELRCDPISGHTALYWYRQSLGQGLEFLIYFQGNSAPDKSGLPSDRFSAERTGGSVSTLTIQRTQQEDSAVYLCASSLGTRRDEQFFGPGTRLTVL.

This clonotype has a single count. A read error is possible here, since a much larger clone lies one base away. The rearrangement links TRBV10-3 to TRBJ1-1, with 7 bases identical to TRBD1. Per germline, CDR1 ENHRY and CDR2 SYGVKD. The CDR3 extends over 12 amino acids. The CDR3 spells CAINTGDTGAFF. CDR3 DNA: TGTGCCATCAATACAGGGGACACTGGAGCTTTCTTT.

At least ten counts were recorded for this clonotype. This chain connects TRBV6-5 to TRBJ1-6, with a tentative D call TRBD1 (6 bases). The germline CDR1 and CDR2 sequences are MNHEY and SVGAGI. The CDR3 runs 15 residues. The germline V and J ends were trimmed by 0 bases and 6 bases, with 9 bases remaining between them. The CDR3 reads CASSYSRTVNSPLHF. The DNA of the CDR3 is TGTGCCAGCAGTTACTCCCGGACAGTTAATTCACCCCTCCACTTT.

The table lists this clonotype with many counts. V and J are TRBV6-5 and TRBJ1-1; D call uncertain. V shed 1 base and J shed 0 bases, with 9 bases lying between them. Germline CDR1 is MNHEY and CDR2 is SVGAGI. The CDR3 is 15 residues long. This chain's CDR3 is CASSYFGELNTEAFF. CDR3 sequence (DNA): TGTGCCAGCAGTTACTTCGGGGAATTGAACACTGAAGCTTTCTTT.

Details on this clonotype: It may be a read error: a sequence one base away is much more abundant. V usage is TRBV20-1 and J usage is TRBJ2-5, with D perhaps given as TRBD1 or TRBD2 (5 bases each). From germline, CDR1 is DFQATT and CDR2 SNEGSKA (reference sequence). The CDR3 spans 13 residues. The DNA for the CDR3 is TGCAGTGCTTACCCCCGGGACCTACTTGCCCATTACTTC. It translates to CSAYPRDLLAHYF.

The gene calls are TRBV20-1 and TRBJ2-1; D assignment may be TRBD1 or TRBD2 (6 bases each). V lost 0 bases and J lost 7, with 22 bases in between. There are 17 residues in the CDR3. The germline CDR1 and CDR2 sequences are DFQATT and SNEGSKA (reference sequence). The CDR3 loop is CSARDRGRPGGWNEQFF. The CDR3, as DNA: TGCAGTGCTAGAGATAGGGGGAGACCTGGGGGGTGGAATGAGCAGTTCTTC.

The table lists this clonotype with many counts. The chain couples TRBV7-9 to TRBJ1-2; 7 positions agree with TRBD1. The CDR3 runs 15 residues. V gave up 5 bases and J gave up 2 bases; unmatched junction bases: 8. CDR1 and CDR2 from the germline V gene are SEHNR and FQNEAQ (reference sequence). CDR3 amino acids: CASSPSQGTNYGYTF. In nucleotides, the CDR3 is TGTGCCAGCAGCCCTTCACAGGGGACCAACTATGGCTACACCTTC.

This clonotype was counted at least ten times. This chain joins TRBV19 and TRBJ2-1; D is possibly TRBD1 (6 bases). CDR1 and CDR2 from the germline V gene are LNHDA and SQIVND (reference sequence). This CDR3 is built from 13 residues. V lost 2 bases to trimming and J lost 5 bases, with 7 bases between them. The CDR3 sequence: CASSIWDNNEQFF. In DNA, the CDR3 is TGTGCCAGTAGTATATGGGACAACAATGAGCAGTTCTTC.

At least ten counts were recorded for this clonotype. The chain uses TRBV7-2 and TRBJ1-6; the D gene is possibly TRBD1 (6 bases). Trimming stripped 4 bases from V and 9 bases from J, with 16 bases between. This CDR3 is 15 amino acids long. Germline loops: CDR1 SGHTA, CDR2 FQGNSA. CDR3 loop: CASSSPGQRGSPLHF. CDR3 DNA sequence: TGTGCCAGCAGCTCCCCTGGACAGCGAGGTTCACCCCTCCACTTT.

This clonotype was detected ten times or more. V is TRBV5-5 and J is TRBJ1-1; 8 nucleotides line up with TRBD1. The CDR3 runs 14 residues. The germline V gene encodes CDR1 SGHKS and CDR2 YYEKEE (reference sequence). Trimming removed 5 bases from V and 0 bases from J; junction bases left unmatched: 3. DNA of the CDR3: TGTGCCAGCAGTTGGACAGGGTTGAACACTGAAGCTTTCTTT. Translation: CASSWTGLNTEAFF.

The chain joins TRBV19 to TRBJ1-2, with 7 bases fitting TRBD1. After removal of 7 bases from V and 4 bases from J, the junction contained 6 bases not matched to a gene. This CDR3 comprises 13 residues. Germline V gives CDR1 LNHDA, CDR2 SQIVND (reference sequence). CDR3 in amino acids: CASTTQGSYGYTF. The CDR3 bases are TGTGCCAGTACCACACAGGGGTCCTATGGCTACACCTTC.

The V gene is TRBV6-1, the J gene TRBJ2-7; unclear D gene. The germline gives CDR1 MNHNS, CDR2 SASEGT. The CDR3 spans 15 residues. V was shortened by 3 bases and J by 0 bases, with 12 bases between the two germline ends. In nucleotides, the CDR3 is TGTGCCAGCAGTGAGGGCGGCTTGAGCTCCTACGAGCAGTACTTC. It yields the protein CASSEGGLSSYEQYF.